This T cell receptor (beta chain) was obtained from a study of blood T cell repertoires in COVID-19. Overall study context: Samples came from the United States, Italy and Spain, spanning acute and convalescent COVID-19. The analysed material was cDNA or gDNA that came from T cells, B-cell-depleted T cells, or PBMCs.

This clone occurred a few times. The CDR3 has 14 amino acids. V trimming: 3 bases; J trimming: 1 base; junction bases outside the gene matches: 1. Germline lookup yields CDR1 LGHDT and CDR2 YNNKEL (reference sequence). Measured with immunoSEQ multiplex PCR; TCRdb has only the in-frame clones, and not every one. The profile shows over 200,000 clones, 85% to 90% of them singletons. The V call is TRBV3-1 (or the pseudogene TRBV3-2), the J call TRBJ1-1; TRBD1 agrees at 8 bases. The source material was peripheral blood. This receptor was identified in a man aged 18 to 35 with active or convalescent COVID-19. In nucleotides, the CDR3 is TGTGCCAGCAGCCACGGACAGGGGAACACTGAAGCTTTCTTT. Protein sequence: CASSHGQGNTEAFF.